A single sample is the source of the 14 T cell receptor beta chains below, sequenced in a study of shared clonotypes between healthy human individuals. Measured with immunoSEQ multiplex PCR; TCRdb has only the in-frame clones, and not every one. The table shows 550,000 to 850,000 clones, with approximately 79% occurring only once. Sequencing input: memory CD4+ T cells sorted from blood. Subset described: CD45RA-negative fraction. The source is a woman in her 30s in good health.

This clone has a count of ten or more. J is TRBJ1-2 and V is TRBV27; D unclear. Germline CDR1 reads MNHEY; CDR2 reads SMNVEV (reference sequence). Trimming cost V 8 bases and J 5 bases, with 18 bases left between them. The CDR3 runs to 14 residues. The CDR3 region is CASRPWEKIYGYTF. DNA of the CDR3: TGTGCCAGCCGCCCGTGGGAGAAGATTTATGGCTACACCTTC.

The CDR3 spells CASSFRTGFQAFF. DNA for the CDR3: TGTGCCAGCAGCTTTAGAACCGGATTTCAAGCTTTCTTT. V is TRBV11-2 and J is TRBJ1-1, with unresolved D. The CDR3 sequence is 13 residues long. V was shortened by 3 bases and J by 9 bases, with 14 bases between the two germline ends. Germline V lookup: CDR1 SGHAT, CDR2 FQNNGV.

In its sample, this clone was seen a few times. V is TRBV27 and J is TRBJ2-7, with D tentatively TRBD2 (5 bases). The CDR3 extends over 15 amino acids. Trimming cost V 0 bases and J 3 bases, with 12 bases left between them. The germline CDR1 and CDR2 sequences are MNHEY and SMNVEV (reference sequence). CDR3 in DNA: TGTGCCAGCAGTTTATCTGTAGCGAGTGACTACGAGCAGTACTTC. Amino acid sequence: CASSLSVASDYEQYF.

The chain links TRBV7-2 to TRBJ2-5; 7 nucleotides match TRBD2. V shed 5 bases and J 3 bases; nucleotides not matched to a gene: 9. CDR1 and CDR2 (germline): SGHTA, FQGNSA. There are 15 residues in the CDR3. The CDR3 spells CASSKRAGWKETQYF. CDR3 in DNA: TGTGCCAGCAGCAAGCGAGCGGGATGGAAAGAGACCCAGTACTTC. The full variable domain, completed using reference TRBV7-2 and TRBJ2-5, is GAGVSQSPSNKVTEKGKDVELRCDPISGHTALYWYRQSLGQGLEFLIYFQGNSAPDKSGLPSDRFSAERTGGSVSTLTIQRTQQEDSAVYLCASSKRAGWKETQYFGPGTRLLVL.

The chain's CDR3 is CASSPSDRVSETQYF. In nucleotides, the CDR3 is TGTGCCAGCAGCCCTTCGGACCGGGTTAGCGAGACCCAGTACTTC. This chain connects TRBV5-4 to TRBJ2-5, with no clear D. V was cut by 4 bases and J by 5 bases, with 18 bases left in between. The CDR3 runs 15 residues. Germline V gene sequence: CDR1 SGHNT, CDR2 YYREEE (reference sequence). Filled out from reference TRBV5-4 and TRBJ2-5, the complete variable domain reads ETGVTQSPTHLIKTRGQQVTLRCSSQSGHNTVSWYQQALGQGPQFIFQYYREEENGRGNFPPRFSGLQFPNYSSELNVNALELDDSALYLCASSPSDRVSETQYFGPGTRLLVL.

This chain connects TRBV5-1 to TRBJ2-5, with TRBD1 matching over 7 bases. The CDR3 runs 16 residues. J lost 0 bases, V lost 0 bases, and 5 bases had no gene match. The germline V gene encodes CDR1 SGHRS and CDR2 YFSETQ. The DNA for the CDR3 is TGCGCCAGCAGCTTGGGACAGGGATCACACCAAGAGACCCAGTACTTC. Its translation: CASSLGQGSHQETQYF.

The genes are TRBV5-5 and TRBJ1-1, with 7 bases fitting TRBD1. J was trimmed by 1 base and V by 3 bases; bases with no gene match: 9. Per germline, CDR1 SGHKS and CDR2 YYEKEE (reference sequence). The CDR3 is 16 residues long. CDR3 DNA sequence: TGTGCCAGCAGCTCCAGATCGAGACAGGGGAACACTGAAGCTTTCTTT. Residues: CASSSRSRQGNTEAFF.

This CDR3 reads CASSRGQGASNTEAFF. As DNA, the CDR3 is TGTGCCAGCAGCCGCGGACAGGGGGCCTCGAACACTGAAGCTTTCTTT. V gene TRBV28 combines with J gene TRBJ1-1; 11 bases match TRBD1. V lost 6 bases to trimming and J lost 1 base; unmatched junction nucleotides: 7. The CDR3 loop spans 16 amino acids. Looked up from germline, CDR1 is MDHEN and CDR2 is SYDVKM.

The chain combines TRBV5-1 with TRBJ2-5, with unresolved D. CDR1 and CDR2 from the germline V gene are SGHRS and YFSETQ. The CDR3 sequence is 13 residues long. Trimming removed 1 base at V and 3 bases at J, with 7 bases between. The CDR3 loop is CASSLFNKETQYF. In nucleotides, the CDR3 is TGCGCCAGCAGCTTGTTTAACAAAGAGACCCAGTACTTC.

The chain recombines TRBV28 with TRBJ2-1, with TRBD1 matching 7 bases. The V gene's germline CDR1 is MDHEN and CDR2 SYDVKM. Germline trimming cut 6 bases from V and 0 bases from J; bases unmatched to any gene: 8. The CDR3 spans 16 residues. CDR3 residues: CASRPAGGASYNEQFF. CDR3 nucleotide sequence: TGTGCCAGCAGGCCTGCAGGGGGAGCCTCCTACAATGAGCAGTTCTTC.

V and J are TRBV4-1 and TRBJ1-1, with a weak D call TRBD1 (5 bases). The V gene's germline CDR1 is MGHRA and CDR2 YSYEKL. The V end lost 4 bases, the J end lost 1 base, and 10 bases lay between the germline ends. This CDR3 comprises 14 residues. The CDR3 spells CASSLTGGNTEAFF. The DNA for the CDR3 is TGCGCCAGCAGCCTGACGGGGGGGAACACTGAAGCTTTCTTT.

This clone showed up just once. V gene TRBV28 combines with J gene TRBJ2-3; 15 bases are shared with TRBD2. The CDR3 contains 15 residues. The junction had 4 bases not matched to a gene; V was cut back by 8 bases and J by 4 bases. The germline V gene encodes CDR1 MDHEN and CDR2 SYDVKM. The CDR3 region has the DNA TGTGCCAGCGGGACTAGCGGGAGGTATGCAGATACGCAGTATTTT. It yields the protein CASGTSGRYADTQYF.

The chain couples TRBV9 to TRBJ1-1, with D possibly TRBD1 on 5 matching bases. This CDR3 is 13 amino acids long. Trimming cost V 3 bases and J 6 bases, with 12 bases left between them. CDR1 SGDLS and CDR2 YYNGEE come from the germline V gene. The CDR3 region is CASSGGMGAEAFF. DNA for the CDR3: TGTGCCAGCAGCGGAGGCATGGGGGCTGAAGCTTTCTTT.

The chain has TRBV14 and TRBJ2-5, with 12 nucleotides matching TRBD2. With the DNA end fitting TRBJ2-7 better, the J assignment may be wrong. This CDR3 comprises 16 residues. Germline CDR1 and CDR2: SGHDN and FVKESK. CDR3 protein: CASSLPRLAGVYEQYF. CDR3 bases: TGTGCCAGCAGCCTACCCAGACTAGCGGGAGTGTACGAGCAGTACTTC.